The text below deals with one T cell receptor beta chain. No antigen is known for it. Assay: immunoSEQ multiplex PCR; the TCRdb copy retains only in-frame clones and omits some. The repertoire consists of over a million clones, with more than 60% occurring once and the leading ten covering approximately 1.5%. The data originate from a study of shared clonotypes between healthy human individuals. Study results and limitations: Estimated richness values were generally larger in naive subsets than in memory subsets. Clonotypes which were not shared had lower generation probabilities than clonotypes that all four donors shared.

Trimming removed 1 base from V and 4 bases from J, with 16 bases in between. Germline V gene lookup returns CDR1 SGHVS and CDR2 FNYEAQ. CDR3 length equals 16 residues. The rearrangement uses TRBV7-6 and TRBJ1-1; D is perhaps TRBD1 (5 bases). This receptor was identified in a man younger than 35 in good health. The material sequenced was memory CD4+ T cells sorted from blood. This sample's subset: CD45RA-negative fraction. CDR3: CASSLGPGLQSTEAFF. The CDR3 nucleotides are TGTGCCAGCAGCTTAGGTCCGGGGCTCCAGTCCACTGAAGCTTTCTTT.